This is a list of T cell receptor beta chains from one sample in a study of T cells in Graves' hyperthyroidism and ophthalmopathy. TCRdb fed the multiplex PCR reads into MiXCR, producing one record per CDR3 protein. The sample shows hundreds of thousands of distinct CDR3 sequences, roughly 20% of them seen only once. Source material: blood. These receptors were collected from a man aged 25-40 years with Graves' ophthalmopathy. The CDR3 runs from the conserved cysteine through the conserved F or W. The D gene is left open where the match is weak. Size is stated for part of the rows, as once, few or many counts, or as a class when the clone is expanded.

NA	TRBV6-2/TRBV6-3	few	TRBJ2-3	CASSYYAGGATDTQYF	TGTGCCAGCAGTTACTACGCGGGCGGCGCCACAGATACGCAGTATTTT
NA	TRBV20-1	once	TRBJ2-7	CSATPPGAAEQYF	TGCAGTGCTACCCCCCCGGGCGCGGCCGAGCAGTACTTC
NA	TRBV20-1	NA	TRBJ1-6	CSARRLLGGRNSPLHF	TGCAGTGCTAGACGCCTTTTGGGGGGCCGGAATTCACCCCTCCACTTT
TRBD2	TRBV28	NA	TRBJ2-3	CASRLLAELNTDTQYF	TGTGCCAGCAGACTACTAGCGGAACTTAACACAGATACGCAGTATTTT
NA	TRBV9	few	TRBJ1-4	CASSPRMTNEKLFF	TGTGCCAGCTCCCCAAGGATGACTAATGAAAAACTGTTTTTT
NA	TRBV6-1	NA	TRBJ2-7	CASSDLSTVYEEYF	TGTGCCAGCAGTGACCTCTCCACCGTCTACGAGGAGTACTTC
TRBD2	TRBV30	few	TRBJ2-3	CALQRAGGTDTQYF	TGTGCCTTGCAGAGGGCGGGAGGAACAGATACGCAGTATTTT
NA	TRBV14	NA	TRBJ2-3	CASSQAGGWRDSADTQYF	TGTGCCAGCAGCCAAGCTGGGGGTTGGCGGGATAGCGCAGATACGCAGTATTTT
NA	TRBV7-9	NA	TRBJ1-3	CASSLFGGNTIYF	TGTGCCAGCAGCTTATTCGGTGGAAACACCATATATTTT
TRBD1	TRBV3-1	NA	TRBJ2-7	CASSQDYRDREIEQYF	TGTGCCAGCAGCCAAGATTACCGGGACAGGGAGATCGAGCAGTACTTC
NA	TRBV20-1	NA	TRBJ2-3	CSARLRGPDTQYF	TGCAGTGCTAGGCTGAGAGGACCAGATACGCAGTATTTT
TRBD2	TRBV28	few	TRBJ2-3	CASSLHGLARRGTDTQYF	TGTGCCAGCAGTTTACATGGACTAGCGCGTCGGGGCACAGATACGCAGTATTTT
NA	TRBV12-3/TRBV12-4	many	TRBJ1-1	CASNKTPGSTEAFF	TGTGCCAGCAATAAAACTCCGGGGTCCACTGAAGCTTTCTTT
TRBD2	TRBV12-3/TRBV12-4	many	TRBJ2-7	CASTPSGSNEQYF	TGTGCCAGCACCCCTAGCGGGAGTAACGAGCAGTACTTC
TRBD1	TRBV7-2	many	TRBJ1-1	CASSLDGDRYTEAFF	TGTGCCAGCAGCTTAGATGGGGACAGATACACTGAAGCTTTCTTT
NA	TRBV28	many	TRBJ1-1	CASSGDLGYTEAFF	TGTGCCAGCAGTGGGGACTTAGGGTACACTGAAGCTTTCTTT
TRBD1	TRBV4-2	many	TRBJ2-5	CASSLGTGGAQTQYF	TGTGCCAGCAGCCTCGGGACAGGGGGCGCGCAGACCCAGTACTTC
NA	TRBV18	NA	TRBJ2-7	CASSGGGHEQYF	TGTGCCAGCTCAGGAGGAGGCCACGAGCAGTACTTC
TRBD1	TRBV13	NA	TRBJ2-7	CASAGQGSSYEQYF	TGTGCCAGCGCTGGACAGGGGAGCTCCTACGAGCAGTACTTC
NA	TRBV28	NA	TRBJ2-3	CASSLGGWTDTQYF	TGTGCCAGCAGTTTAGGAGGGTGGACAGATACGCAGTATTTT
NA	TRBV6-6	NA	TRBJ1-6	CASSYTSGADSPLHF	TGTGCCAGCAGTTACACCTCAGGGGCTGATTCACCCCTCCACTTT
NA	TRBV11-3	NA	TRBJ2-7	CASSQNPGEAPSYEQYF	TGTGCCAGCAGCCAAAATCCAGGGGAAGCACCCTCCTACGAGCAGTACTTC
NA	TRBV20-1	many	TRBJ1-1	CSASVGGAEAFF	TGCAGTGCTAGTGTCGGGGGCGCTGAAGCTTTCTTT
TRBD2	TRBV18	NA	TRBJ2-1	CASSLGLAGATYRSDEQFF	TGTGCCAGCTCACTGGGACTAGCGGGAGCTACATACCGGTCCGATGAGCAGTTCTTC
TRBD1	TRBV20-1	many	TRBJ1-2	CSAGQGDYGYTF	TGCAGTGCTGGCCAGGGGGACTATGGCTACACCTTC
TRBD1	TRBV11-3	NA	TRBJ2-3	CASSLYRGRTDTQYF	TGTGCCAGCAGCTTATACAGGGGGAGGACAGATACGCAGTATTTT
TRBD2	TRBV3-1	NA	TRBJ2-1	CASSQGLGLAVYNEQFF	TGTGCCAGCAGCCAAGGGTTGGGACTAGCGGTATACAATGAGCAGTTCTTC
TRBD1	TRBV12-3/TRBV12-4	many	TRBJ1-6	CASSPSGQGESPLHF	TGTGCCAGCAGTCCTTCGGGACAGGGCGAATCACCCCTCCACTTT
NA	TRBV6-1	NA	TRBJ1-3	CATAGGRDRNTIYF	TGTGCCACCGCCGGTGGCAGGGATCGAAACACCATATATTTT
NA	TRBV7-2	once	TRBJ2-5	CASSVRKETQYF	TGTGCCAGCAGCGTACGGAAGGAGACCCAGTACTTC
TRBD2	TRBV30	few	TRBJ2-1	CAWSSAGGDEQFF	TGTGCCTGGAGTTCTGCGGGAGGGGATGAGCAGTTCTTC
TRBD2	TRBV18	NA	TRBJ2-7	CASSPSSGPREQYF	TGTGCCAGCTCACCTTCTAGCGGACCTCGTGAGCAGTACTTC
NA	TRBV20-1	many	TRBJ1-5	CSARDLGSNQPQHF	TGCAGTGCTAGAGATCTGGGGAGCAATCAGCCCCAGCATTTT
NA	TRBV10-3	few	TRBJ2-3	CAVMNPGRDTQYF	TGTGCCGTGATGAACCCGGGGCGGGATACGCAGTATTTT
NA	TRBV28	NA	TRBJ2-2	CASSWGNTGELFF	TGTGCCAGCAGTTGGGGGAACACCGGGGAGCTGTTTTTT
NA	TRBV7-9	NA	TRBJ2-5	CASSLGSSQNQETQYF	TGTGCCAGCAGCTTAGGTTCCAGCCAGAACCAAGAGACCCAGTACTTC
TRBD1	TRBV13	NA	TRBJ2-3	CASSSRDREPDTQYF	TGTGCCAGCAGCAGCCGGGACAGGGAACCAGATACGCAGTATTTT
NA	TRBV27	many	TRBJ1-1	CASSLSIQGYTEAFF	TGTGCCAGCAGTTTATCGATACAGGGATACACTGAAGCTTTCTTT
NA	TRBV24-1	NA	TRBJ2-7	CATSDFLRNEQYF	TGTGCCACCAGTGATTTCCTTAGAAACGAGCAGTACTTC
TRBD1	TRBV11-1	many	TRBJ2-7	CASSPRDRGVYEQYF	TGTGCCAGCAGCCCCCGGGACAGGGGGGTCTACGAGCAGTACTTC
NA	TRBV5-5	few	TRBJ2-2	CASSLGRGPNTGELFF	TGTGCCAGCAGCTTGGGACGGGGCCCGAACACCGGGGAGCTGTTTTTT
TRBD1	TRBV20-1	NA	TRBJ1-4	CSADPRTGKELFF	TGCAGTGCCGACCCCCGGACAGGGAAGGAACTGTTTTTT
TRBD1	TRBV12-3/TRBV12-4	many	TRBJ2-3	CASSNRDRATDTQYF	TGTGCCAGCAGTAACCGGGACAGGGCCACAGATACGCAGTATTTT
NA	TRBV27	few	TRBJ2-1	CASSPTPRRHNEQFF	TGTGCCAGCAGTCCGACACCGAGGAGGCACAATGAGCAGTTCTTC
TRBD2	TRBV7-2	NA	TRBJ2-7	CASSFRTSGGFSYEQYF	TGTGCCAGCAGCTTTCGGACTAGCGGGGGCTTCTCCTACGAGCAGTACTTC
TRBD2	TRBV11-2	few	TRBJ2-3	CASSLELPSGSRITDTQYF	TGTGCCAGCAGCTTAGAATTGCCTAGCGGGAGTCGGATCACAGATACGCAGTATTTT
NA	TRBV3-1	NA	TRBJ2-7	CASSQKFLGHLYEQYF	TGTGCCAGCAGCCAAAAATTTCTGGGACACCTCTACGAGCAGTACTTC
NA	TRBV6-1	many	TRBJ2-3	CASSEGGTGYTDTQYF	TGTGCCAGCAGTGAAGGAGGTACGGGATACACAGATACGCAGTATTTT
NA	TRBV30	NA	TRBJ2-1	CACTGISYNEQFF	TGTGCTTGTACGGGAATCTCCTACAATGAGCAGTTCTTC
NA	TRBV6-9	few	TRBJ1-2	CASSYGLLYGYTF	TGTGCCAGCAGTTACGGCCTCCTTTATGGCTACACCTTC
TRBD2	TRBV28	few	TRBJ2-1	CASRSPIQREGPASAGEQFF	TGTGCCAGCAGATCACCCATCCAGCGGGAGGGCCCAGCGTCGGCCGGTGAGCAGTTCTTC
TRBD2	TRBV24-1	NA	TRBJ2-1	CATSDLGLAGDDNEQFF	TGTGCCACCAGTGATCTCGGCCTAGCGGGGGACGACAATGAGCAGTTCTTC
NA	TRBV2	few	TRBJ1-6	CASSARQSSYNSPLHF	TGTGCCAGCAGTGCGCGCCAAAGCTCCTATAATTCACCCCTCCACTTT
NA	TRBV7-2	NA	TRBJ1-1	CASSLVRRDTEAFF	TGTGCCAGCAGCTTAGTAAGAAGGGACACTGAAGCTTTCTTT
NA	TRBV6-2/TRBV6-3	few	TRBJ2-7	CASSYTPVAGEQYF	TGTGCCAGCAGTTACACCCCCGTTGCGGGCGAGCAGTACTTC
TRBD1	TRBV11-2	NA	TRBJ1-1	CASSGLRGLFTEAFF	TGTGCCAGCAGCGGTTTAAGGGGGCTGTTTACTGAAGCTTTCTTT